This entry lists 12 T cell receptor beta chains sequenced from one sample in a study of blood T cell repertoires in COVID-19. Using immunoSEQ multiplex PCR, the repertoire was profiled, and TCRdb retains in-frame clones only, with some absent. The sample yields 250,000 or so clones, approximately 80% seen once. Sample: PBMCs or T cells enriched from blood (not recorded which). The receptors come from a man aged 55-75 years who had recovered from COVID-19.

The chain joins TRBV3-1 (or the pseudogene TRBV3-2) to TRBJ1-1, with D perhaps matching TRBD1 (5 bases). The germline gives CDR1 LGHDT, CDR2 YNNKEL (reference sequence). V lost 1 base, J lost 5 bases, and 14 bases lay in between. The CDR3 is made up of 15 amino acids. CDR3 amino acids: CASSQVPGLETEAFF. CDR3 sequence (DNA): TGTGCCAGCAGCCAAGTCCCAGGGTTGGAGACTGAAGCTTTCTTT.

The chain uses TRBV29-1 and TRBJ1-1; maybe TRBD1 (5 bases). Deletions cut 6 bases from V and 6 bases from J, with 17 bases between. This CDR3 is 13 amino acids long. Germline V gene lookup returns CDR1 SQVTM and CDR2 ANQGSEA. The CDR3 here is CSVPLQGRSEAFF. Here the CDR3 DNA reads TGCAGCGTCCCACTCCAGGGCAGGTCTGAAGCTTTCTTT.

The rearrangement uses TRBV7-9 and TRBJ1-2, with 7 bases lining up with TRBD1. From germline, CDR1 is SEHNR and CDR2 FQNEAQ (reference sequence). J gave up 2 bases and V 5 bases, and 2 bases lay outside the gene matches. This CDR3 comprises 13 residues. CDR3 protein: CASSQGQNYGYTF. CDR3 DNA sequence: TGTGCCAGCAGCCAGGGACAGAACTATGGCTACACCTTC.

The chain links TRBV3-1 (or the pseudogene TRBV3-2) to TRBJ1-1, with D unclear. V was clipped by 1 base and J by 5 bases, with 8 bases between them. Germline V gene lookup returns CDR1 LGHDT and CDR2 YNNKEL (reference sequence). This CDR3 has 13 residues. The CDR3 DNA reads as TGTGCCAGCAGCCAAGGGCTGCATACTGAAGCTTTCTTT. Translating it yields CASSQGLHTEAFF.

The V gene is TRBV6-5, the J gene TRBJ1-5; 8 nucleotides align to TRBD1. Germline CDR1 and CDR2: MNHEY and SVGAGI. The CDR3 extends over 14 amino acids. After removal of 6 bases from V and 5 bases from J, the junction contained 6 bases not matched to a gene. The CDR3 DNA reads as TGTGCCAGCAGCCTGGACAGGGACCATCAGCCCCAGCATTTT. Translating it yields CASSLDRDHQPQHF.

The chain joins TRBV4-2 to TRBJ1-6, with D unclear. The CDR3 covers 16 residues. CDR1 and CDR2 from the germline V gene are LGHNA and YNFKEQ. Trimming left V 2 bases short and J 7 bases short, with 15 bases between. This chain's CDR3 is CASSQIWATMNSPLHF. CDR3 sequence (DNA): TGTGCCAGCAGCCAAATTTGGGCGACCATGAATTCACCCCTCCACTTT.

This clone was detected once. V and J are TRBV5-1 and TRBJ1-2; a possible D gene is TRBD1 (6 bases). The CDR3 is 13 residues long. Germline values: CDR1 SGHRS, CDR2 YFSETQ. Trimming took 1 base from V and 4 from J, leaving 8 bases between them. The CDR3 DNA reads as TGCGCCAGCAGCTTGACAGGGACCTATGGCTACACCTTC. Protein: CASSLTGTYGYTF. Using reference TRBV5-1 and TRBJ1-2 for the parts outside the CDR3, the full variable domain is KAGVTQTPRYLIKTRGQQVTLSCSPISGHRSVSWYQQTPGQGLQFLFEYFSETQRNKGNFPGRFSGRQFSNSRSEMNVSTLELGDSALYLCASSLTGTYGYTFGSGTRLTVV.

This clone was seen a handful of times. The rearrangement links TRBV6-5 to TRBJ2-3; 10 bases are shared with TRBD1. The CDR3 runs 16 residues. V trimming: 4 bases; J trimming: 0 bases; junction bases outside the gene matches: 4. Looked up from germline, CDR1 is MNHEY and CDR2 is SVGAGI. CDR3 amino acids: CASSSGTGASTDTQYF. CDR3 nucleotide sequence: TGTGCCAGCAGTTCCGGGACAGGGGCAAGCACAGATACGCAGTATTTT.

The CDR3: CASSRRNTGGINTGELFF. The DNA for the CDR3 is TGTGCCAGCAGTAGAAGAAATACAGGGGGGATCAACACCGGGGAGCTGTTTTTT. This chain connects TRBV2 to TRBJ2-2; 8 bases align to TRBD1. The CDR3 consists of 18 residues. Germline loops: CDR1 SNHLY, CDR2 FYNNEI. V lost 5 bases, J lost 2 bases, and 13 bases stayed unmatched.

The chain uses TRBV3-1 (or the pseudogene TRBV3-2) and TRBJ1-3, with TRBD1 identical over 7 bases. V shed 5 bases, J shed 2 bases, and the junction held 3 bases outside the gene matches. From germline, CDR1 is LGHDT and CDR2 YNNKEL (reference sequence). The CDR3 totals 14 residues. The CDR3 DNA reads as TGTGCCAGCAGCTCCAGGGGGACTGGAAACACCATATATTTT. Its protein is CASSSRGTGNTIYF.

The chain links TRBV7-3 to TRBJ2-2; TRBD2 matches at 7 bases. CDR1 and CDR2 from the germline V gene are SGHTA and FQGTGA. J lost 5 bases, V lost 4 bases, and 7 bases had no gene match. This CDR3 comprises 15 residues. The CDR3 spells CASSSSGESTGELFF. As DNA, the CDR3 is TGTGCCAGCAGCTCTAGCGGAGAGAGTACCGGGGAGCTGTTTTTT.

CDR3 DNA: TGTGCCAGCAGCTTATGGACAGGGGGCCGATCTAATGAAAAACTGTTTTTT. Protein: CASSLWTGGRSNEKLFF. The chain joins TRBV7-9 to TRBJ1-4; TRBD1 matches 11 bases. The ends lost 2 bases at V and 3 bases at J; junction bases unmatched: 5. The CDR3 is 17 amino acids. Germline V CDR1 and CDR2: SEHNR, FQNEAQ (reference sequence).